A single sample is the source of the 12 T cell receptor beta chains below, sequenced in a study of regulatory T cells in long-lasting Graves disease. HTBI primers from iRepertoire and Arm-PCR of CDR3 regions yielded the TCR beta libraries. TCRdb re-derived calls from the multiplex PCR reads in MiXCR, one entry per CDR3 protein. The sample has hundreds of thousands of distinct CDR3 sequences; under 25% are singletons. Regarding time point: persistent/refractory GD, antithyroid drugs over 5 years with positive TRAb. PBMC-derived RNA was used for the TCR library. This sample comprised peripheral blood mononuclear cells (PBMCs), obtained when the disease was refractory, from a patient treated with antithyroid drugs. These receptors originate from a female donor with Graves disease.

This clonotype was seen many times. The rearrangement links TRBV6-1 to TRBJ2-5, with unresolved D. V gave up 10 bases and J gave up 1 base, with 13 bases separating them. The germline V gene has CDR1 MNHNS and CDR2 SASEGT. The CDR3 has 13 residues. In nucleotides, the CDR3 is TGTGCCATAAAACCTGGGTTCCAAGAGACCCAGTACTTC. This translates into CAIKPGFQETQYF.

This clonotype occurred a few times. This chain links TRBV6-5 with TRBJ2-7; the D gene could be TRBD1 or TRBD2 (5 bases each). The CDR3 has 15 residues. From germline, CDR1 is MNHEY and CDR2 SVGAGI. V lost 0 bases, J lost 5 bases, and 14 bases lay in between. CDR3 DNA sequence: TGTGCCAGCAGTTACTCGACCACCAGGGACCACGAGCAGTACTTC. Protein: CASSYSTTRDHEQYF.

This clonotype has ten or more counts. The chain combines TRBV28 with TRBJ1-1; a possible D gene is TRBD1 (6 bases). Per the germline V gene, CDR1 is MDHEN and CDR2 is SYDVKM. Trimming shortened V by 6 bases and J by 7 bases, and 15 bases separated the two germline ends. The CDR3 extends over 13 amino acids. The CDR3 sequence: CASSLGAGIEAFF. The CDR3 DNA reads as TGTGCCAGCAGCTTGGGGGCCGGGATTGAAGCTTTCTTT.

The gene calls are TRBV12-3 or TRBV12-4 and TRBJ1-1; the match to TRBD1 covers 8 bases. The CDR3 spans 15 residues. V dropped 4 bases and J dropped 2; count of bases not matched to a gene: 6. The CDR3 DNA is TGTGCCAGCAGTTACTCTGCAGGGGGCAACACTGAAGCTTTCTTT. The encoded protein is CASSYSAGGNTEAFF.

J is TRBJ1-2 and V is TRBV20-1, with 7 positions matching TRBD1. Germline CDR1 and CDR2: DFQATT and SNEGSKA (reference sequence). The V segment lost 8 bases and the J segment 8 bases; nucleotides outside the gene matches: 8. The length of the CDR3 is 11 residues. The CDR3 here is CSTRGAFGYTF. DNA for the CDR3: TGCAGTACCAGGGGGGCGTTCGGCTACACCTTC.

A few counts support this clonotype. The genes are TRBV10-3 and TRBJ2-6; D ambiguous. V lost 2 bases to trimming and J lost 0 bases, with 8 bases between them. From germline, CDR1 is ENHRY and CDR2 SYGVKD. This CDR3 comprises 16 residues. The chain's CDR3 is CAISETESSGANVLTF. The DNA for the CDR3 is TGTGCCATCAGTGAGACCGAGAGCTCTGGGGCCAACGTCCTGACTTTC.

There are many counts of this clonotype. The genes are TRBV12-3 or TRBV12-4 and TRBJ2-5; the D call may be TRBD1 or TRBD2 (5 bases each). V dropped 6 bases and J dropped 9 bases, with 23 bases sitting between them. This CDR3 is built from 15 residues. CDR3 sequence (DNA): TGTGCCAGCAGCAGCTCGGGTGTAGCAGGGACGCCCCAGTACTTC. Its protein is CASSSSGVAGTPQYF.

This clonotype was detected many times. The gene calls are TRBV28 and TRBJ2-7, with 12 positions matching TRBD2. Germline V lookup: CDR1 MDHEN, CDR2 SYDVKM. V lost 6 bases to trimming and J lost 5 bases; unmatched junction nucleotides: 8. This CDR3 spans 15 amino acids. The CDR3 bases are TGTGCCAGCAGAAATAGGGGACTAGCGGGTAACGAGCAGTACTTC. It yields the protein CASRNRGLAGNEQYF.

About this clonotype: With a much larger clone just one base away, this may be a read error. The V and J genes are TRBV20-1 and TRBJ2-5; unclear D gene. CDR1 is DFQATT and CDR2 is SNEGSKA in the germline V gene (reference sequence). This CDR3 has 15 residues. CDR3 loop: CGALPRIAAQETQYF. CDR3 in DNA: TGCGGTGCTCTCCCCAGGATAGCAGCCCAAGAGACCCAGTACTTC.

Note on this clonotype: In this CDR3 the conserved last residue, phenylalanine or tryptophan, is missing, so a read error is likely. The chain employs TRBV7-9 and TRBJ2-7; weak D call: TRBD2 (5 bases). Looked up from germline, CDR1 is SEHNR and CDR2 is FQNEAQ (reference sequence). The CDR3 runs to 12 residues. V gave up 1 base and J gave up 7 bases, with 8 bases separating them. The CDR3 sequence: CASSLVPGEQYL. The CDR3, as DNA: TGTGCCAGCAGCTTAGTGCCGGGAGAGCAGTACCTC.

This clonotype was picked up many times. The chain recombines TRBV6-1 with TRBJ1-4; TRBD1 might be the D (6 bases). The CDR3 totals 14 residues. The germline gives CDR1 MNHNS, CDR2 SASEGT. Trimming left V 5 bases short and J 4 bases short, with 11 bases between. Here the CDR3 reads CASSHGQYNEKLFF. The CDR3 DNA is TGTGCCAGCAGTCACGGACAGTATAATGAAAAACTGTTTTTT.

The V call is TRBV5-4, the J call TRBJ2-7, with D perhaps matching TRBD2 (6 bases). CDR1 and CDR2 from the germline V gene are SGHNT and YYREEE (reference sequence). There are 14 residues in the CDR3. Deletions cut 1 base from V and 5 bases from J, with 13 bases between. The chain's CDR3 is CASSLPGAGNEQYF. CDR3 bases: TGTGCCAGCAGCTTGCCGGGAGCTGGGAACGAGCAGTACTTC.